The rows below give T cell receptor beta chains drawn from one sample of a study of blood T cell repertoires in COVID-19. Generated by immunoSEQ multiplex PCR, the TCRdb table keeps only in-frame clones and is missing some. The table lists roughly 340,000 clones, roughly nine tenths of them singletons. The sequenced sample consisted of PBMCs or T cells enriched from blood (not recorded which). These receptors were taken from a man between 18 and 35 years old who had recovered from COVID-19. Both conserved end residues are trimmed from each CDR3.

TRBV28,ASIGTEMNTEAF
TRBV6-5,ASSSQGAGDTEAF
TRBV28,ASGDSLNSPLH
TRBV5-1,ASSLGTINEQF
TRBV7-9,ASSSSGSYEQF
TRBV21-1,ASSRDRGYNEQF
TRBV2,ASSPGQGASYGYT
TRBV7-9,ASRPRQGITEAF
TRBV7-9,ASSLASPRRGDGYT
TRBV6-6,ATWGSGSSRDEQF
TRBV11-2,ASSLVSAGGETQY
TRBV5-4,ASSPNLRVEAF
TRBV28,ASRDTFGQGKDTQY
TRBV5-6,ASSFRDRDSPLH
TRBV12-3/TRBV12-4,AKLLEQETQY
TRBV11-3,ASSGTSGRGELF
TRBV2,ASSVLPEGGGNYGYT
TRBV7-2,ASSSYREWVGTEAF
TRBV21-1,ASSNSRGSNYEQY
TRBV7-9,ASSLEGAPGGRYTEAF
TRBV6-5,ASSTPGEEEAF
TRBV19,ASSISWGPLYEQY
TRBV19,ASRPRRSAYEQY
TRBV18,ASSLDRGLGYT
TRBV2,ASTQKQGINTEAF
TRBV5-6,ASSSLGGPGEDEQF
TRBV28,ASRGRVNTEAF
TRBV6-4,ASSDFLKAGGPTSTDTQY
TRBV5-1,ASSVSGEKTQY
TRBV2,ASRQGVADTQY
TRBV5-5,ASSYLPGQGTYEQY
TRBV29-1,SVEAIEGYT
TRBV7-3,ASSLTGGDYGYT
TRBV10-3,AIKDFLYGYT
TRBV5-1,ASGKGQGRSPYEKLF
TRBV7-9,ASSSSDAEQY